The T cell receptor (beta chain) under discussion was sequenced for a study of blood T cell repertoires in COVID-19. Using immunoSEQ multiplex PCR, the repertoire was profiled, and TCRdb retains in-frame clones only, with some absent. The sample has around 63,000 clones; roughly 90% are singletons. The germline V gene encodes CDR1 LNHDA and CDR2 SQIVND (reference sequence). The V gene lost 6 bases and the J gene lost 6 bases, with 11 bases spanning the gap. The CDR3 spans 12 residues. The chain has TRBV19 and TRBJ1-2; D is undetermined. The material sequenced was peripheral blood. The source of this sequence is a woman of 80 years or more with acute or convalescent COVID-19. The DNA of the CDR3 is TGTGCCAGTAGATCCTTCGGGGATGGCTACACCTTC. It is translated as CASRSFGDGYTF. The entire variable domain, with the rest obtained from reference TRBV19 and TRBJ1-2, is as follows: DGGITQSPKYLFRKEGQNVTLSCEQNLNHDAMYWYRQDPGQGLRLIYYSQIVNDFQKGDIAEGYSVSREKKESFPLTVTSAQKNPTAFYLCASRSFGDGYTFGSGTRLTVV.